A single sample is the source of the 5 T cell receptor beta chains below, sequenced in a study of T cells after yellow fever vaccination. TCRdb fed the 5' RACE reads into MiXCR, producing one record per CDR3 protein. Of approximately 550,000 distinct CDR3 sequences listed, around 21% were seen once; the top ten hold roughly 13%. This sample comprised PBMCs, obtained 15 days after the yellow fever booster vaccination. These TCRs come from a young man who received the YFV17D yellow fever vaccine.

This clonotype occurred once. The V call is TRBV7-2, the J call TRBJ2-6, with a possible D match to TRBD2 (5 bases). The CDR3 is 16 residues long. Germline-derived CDR1 and CDR2 are SGHTA and FQGNSA. V lost 1 base to trimming and J lost 3 bases, with 10 bases between them. The CDR3 is CASSLDTAGGANVLTF. CDR3 in DNA: TGTGCCAGCAGCTTAGACACGGCGGGTGGGGCCAACGTCCTGACTTTC.

V gene TRBV5-1 combines with J gene TRBJ2-7, with D perhaps matching TRBD1 or TRBD2 (5 bases each). Germline CDR1 is SGHRS and CDR2 is YFSETQ. The CDR3 is 14 amino acids. The V gene lost 6 bases and the J gene lost 5 bases, with 18 bases spanning the gap. CDR3 nucleotide sequence: TGCGCCAGCACCCTGGGACCTGGATTTGACGAGCAGTACTTC. Amino acid sequence: CASTLGPGFDEQYF. Based on the CDR3 plus reference TRBV5-1 and TRBJ2-7, the full variable domain is KAGVTQTPRYLIKTRGQQVTLSCSPISGHRSVSWYQQTPGQGLQFLFEYFSETQRNKGNFPGRFSGRQFSNSRSEMNVSTLELGDSALYLCASTLGPGFDEQYFGPGTRLTVT.

The chain couples TRBV5-4 to TRBJ2-7, with D perhaps given as TRBD1 or TRBD2 (5 bases each). Looked up from germline, CDR1 is SGHNT and CDR2 is YYREEE (reference sequence). The V end was cut by 3 bases, the J end by 2 bases, with 15 bases between. CDR3 length equals 15 residues. For the CDR3, the DNA is TGTGCCAGCAGCTCCACACGGGACCGGGCCTACGAGCAGTACTTC. Protein product: CASSSTRDRAYEQYF.

The genes are TRBV20-1 and TRBJ2-3; 8 nucleotides agree with TRBD2. The CDR3 length is 18 residues. Per the germline V gene, CDR1 is DFQATT and CDR2 is SNEGSKA (reference sequence). J lost 1 base, V lost 3 bases, and 15 bases had no gene match. The CDR3 bases are TGCAGTGCTAGTCTCCTAGCGGGCCGGGCGGTCGGCACAGATACGCAGTATTTT. Its protein is CSASLLAGRAVGTDTQYF.

This sequence joins TRBV18 and TRBJ1-2; D is possibly TRBD1 (6 bases). Per the germline V gene, CDR1 is KGHSH and CDR2 is LQKENI. V shed 0 bases and J shed 4 bases, with 9 bases lying between them. There are 14 residues in the CDR3. The CDR3 DNA reads TGTGCCAGCTCACCACCGACAGGCGTCTATGGCTACACCTTC. Residues: CASSPPTGVYGYTF.